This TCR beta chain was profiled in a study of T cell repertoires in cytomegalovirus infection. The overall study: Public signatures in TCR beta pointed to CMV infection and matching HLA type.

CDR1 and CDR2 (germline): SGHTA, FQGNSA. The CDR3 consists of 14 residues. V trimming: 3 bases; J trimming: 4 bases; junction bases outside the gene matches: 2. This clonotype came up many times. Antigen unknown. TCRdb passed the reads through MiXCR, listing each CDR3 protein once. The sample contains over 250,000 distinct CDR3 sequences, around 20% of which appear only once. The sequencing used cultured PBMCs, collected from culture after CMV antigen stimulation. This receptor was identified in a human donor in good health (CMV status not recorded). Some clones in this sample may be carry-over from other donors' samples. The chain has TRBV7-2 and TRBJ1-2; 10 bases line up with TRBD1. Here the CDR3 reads CASSFGQGGYGYTF. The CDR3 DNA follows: TGTGCCAGCAGCTTTGGACAGGGGGGCTATGGCTACACCTTC.